This TCR beta chain was retrieved from a study of T cell responses to AZD1222 COVID-19 vaccine. The study's findings and limits: In the spike-specific TCR repertoire, nearly half reportedly target unmutated variant regions. It should be noted that donors were predominantly white British and more often female, and clonal diversity was possibly underestimated.

Germline V gene sequence: CDR1 SGHAT, CDR2 FQNNGV. This CDR3 has 13 residues. With 8 bases removed from V and 3 bases from J, the gap between germline ends came to 10 bases. Comment on this clone: Its antigen is not known.

This table comes from immunoSEQ multiplex PCR, and its TCRdb copy is limited to in-frame clones, with some not included. The sample comprises some 180,000 clones, approximately 90% of which are singletons, and 0.85% to 1.1% rests with the top ten. The TCR was taken from an adult who received the AZD1222 COVID-19 vaccine. V usage is TRBV11-2 and J usage is TRBJ2-2; D not resolved. Material: peripheral blood, obtained 28 days after the second AZD1222 dose. CDR3 sequence (DNA): TGTGCCAGCTCACAACAGCACACCGGGGAGCTGTTTTTT. This codes for CASSQQHTGELFF.